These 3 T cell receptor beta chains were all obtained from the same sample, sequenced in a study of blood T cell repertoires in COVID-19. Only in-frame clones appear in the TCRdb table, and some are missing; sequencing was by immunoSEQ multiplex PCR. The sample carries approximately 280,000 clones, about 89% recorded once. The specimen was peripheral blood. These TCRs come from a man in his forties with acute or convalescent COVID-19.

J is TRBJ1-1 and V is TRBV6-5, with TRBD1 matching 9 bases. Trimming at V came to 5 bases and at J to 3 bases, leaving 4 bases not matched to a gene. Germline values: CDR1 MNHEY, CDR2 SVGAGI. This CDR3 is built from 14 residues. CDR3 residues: CASSRTGEYTEAFF. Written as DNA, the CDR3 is TGTGCCAGCAGTCGGACAGGGGAGTACACTGAAGCTTTCTTT.

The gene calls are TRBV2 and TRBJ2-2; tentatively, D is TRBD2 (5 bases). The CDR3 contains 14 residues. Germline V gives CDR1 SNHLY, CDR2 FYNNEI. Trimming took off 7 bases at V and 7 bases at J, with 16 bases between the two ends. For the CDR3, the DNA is TGTGCCAGCAAGGCTCAAGCGGCGGTCGGGGAGCTGTTTTTT. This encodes CASKAQAAVGELFF.

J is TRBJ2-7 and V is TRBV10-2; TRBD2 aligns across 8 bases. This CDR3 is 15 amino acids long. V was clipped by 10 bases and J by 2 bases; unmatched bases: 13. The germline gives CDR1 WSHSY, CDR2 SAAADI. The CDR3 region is CATRAGGLKTYEQYF. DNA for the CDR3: TGCGCCACCCGGGCGGGGGGCTTGAAAACCTACGAGCAGTACTTC.